The present T cell receptor (beta chain) was sequenced within a study of cytomegalovirus exposure and HLA in healthy donors (dated by TCRdb to about 2017). Background on the whole study: In an earlier analysis of some 550 of the donors, about 270 Gb of sequence data and 90 million to 120 million unique TCR beta sequences from 180 million or so T cells were reported. Four to six DR-DQ haplotypes were handled as single units for association and clustering, since linkage in the cohort was strong. Among around 400 genotyped donors of the cohort, an average of about 240,000 unique TCR beta nucleotide sequences was sequenced per donor, of which about 18% were non-productive. The study aimed to test whether cataloging public T cell receptors could reveal signatures of past pathogen exposure. A later genetic analysis took genome-wide SNP genotypes for about 55% of the 666 donors and used that subset as a discovery cohort. Both class I and class II loci were covered by HLA typing, at four-digit resolution. To predict cytomegalovirus infection status, the study combined high-throughput TCR immunosequencing, statistical association of individual TCRs with disease status, and machine learning. Donor age, sex, ethnicity and CMV serostatus were collected together with the repertoire data. An earlier analysis of several hundred of the donors applied high-throughput TCR beta sequencing to assess whether each TCR beta V gene segment acted as functional or pseudogenic. In addition to the first cohort of about 650 subjects, a separate validation cohort of some 120 different subjects was used. Rather than using new phenotypic data, the later analysis identified candidate immune exposures from TCR beta sequences and from how often those sequences occurred across donors. To study patterns of TCR occurrence, a later analysis re-analyzed previously published TCR beta repertoires from around 700 donors and added high-resolution HLA genotyping. An early release that covered about 600 HLA-typed donors contained 300 to 350 gigabases of sequencing data and tens of millions of unique TCR sequences. The study used immunosequencing to profile the T cell repertoires of 666 subjects and linked those repertoires to cytomegalovirus serostatus. Every repertoire in the discovery cohort had been generated on one and the same sequencing platform. The number of typed donors differed by locus: about 620-640 for A, B, C, DRB1 and DQB1; 522 for DQA1; 606 for DPA1; and around 450 for DPB1. Of the roughly 400 genotyped donors, roughly 76% were placed in the genetic ancestry cluster associated with self-reported Caucasian donors.

Libraries were made using the immunoSEQ multiplex PCR assay. For the multiplex PCR, a mixture combining 60 forward primers for TCR Vbeta segments and 13 reverse primers for TCR Jbeta segments was used. The CDR3 region of rearranged TCR beta genes was amplified from genomic DNA by a multiplex PCR assay. The amplified TCR beta libraries were sequenced on the Illumina HiSeq System as 87-base-pair reads. The paper's data handling went like this. Across the 640 or so repertoires, a later analysis counted tens of millions of unique TCR beta chains, about 10 million of which were shared by at least two donors. Raw reads were error-corrected and collapsed into unique sequences by a nearest-neighbor algorithm in which closely related sequences were merged to remove PCR and sequencing errors. CDR3 sequences were aligned to IMGT reference sequences to assign V, D and J gene segments. For a sequence to be retained, at least a six-nucleotide match to both a V gene segment and a J gene segment was required. Rearrangements were called productive when the CDR3 lacked stop codons and stayed in frame with V and J; all others were non-productive. CDR3 was defined according to IMGT convention as the region running from the second conserved V-encoded cysteine to the conserved J-encoded phenylalanine. Sequences without an unambiguous match to a single V gene segment were excluded from the earlier analysis of about 600 of the donors. In an earlier analysis of 587 of the donors, V segments were called functional above 56.7% productive rearrangements and were called segregating when the between-donor standard deviation exceeded 5%. A statistical classification framework was built to diagnose cytomegalovirus status from the catalog of TCR beta chain sequences. V and J gene assignment, in a later analysis, came from comparing TCR nucleotide sequences with IMGT/GENE-DB human TR gene sequences. In a later analysis, CDR3 sequences and most-parsimonious VDJ recombination scenarios were assigned using the TCRdist pipeline. In a later analysis, every TCR beta chain was defined by the combination of its CDR3 amino acid sequence and its V-gene family, and reads without a unique V-gene family were dropped. A later analysis removed 592 highly shared, low-generation-probability nucleotide sequences to deal with suspected cross-contamination and a sequencing artifact. In a later analysis, a clonal expansion index was calculated for each public chain from normalized within-repertoire ranks of inferred template counts. In a later analysis, generation probabilities were computed with a VDJ recombination model fitted to out-of-frame rearrangements, and the resulting probabilities were checked against IGoR. Hypergeometric tests were used in a later analysis to score TCR-TCR, TCR-HLA and TCR-CMV co-occurrence, with a repertoire-size bias correction applied to the TCR pairs. In a later analysis, false discovery rates were estimated by permuting HLA or CMV assignments 20 times. A later analysis grouped co-occurring TCRs with DBSCAN, adding TCRdist sequence similarity when clustering within HLA-allele-positive subsets. Co-occurrence clustering excluded repertoires with fewer than 30,000 or more than 120,000 public chains, plus five with anomalous nucleotide sharing. Imported from immuneACCESS, the table was reduced by TCRdb to in-frame sequences with V and J called. These copies leave out some clones; in studies compared against another copy, an unresolved V gene accounts for under half, and the cause of the remainder is not known. The DNA was the basis for D and trimming; V, J and clone size are from that table. The sample table contains approximately 67,000 clones; only one count was recorded for around 87% of them. 12% of the sample is taken by the ten largest.

Beyond this particular receptor, the publication reports: V-gene and J-gene trimming of TCR beta chains was associated with a missense DCLRE1C variant in a later genetic analysis, and the association was replicated in an independent cohort. Assigning TCR associations to individual alleles was difficult when HLA alleles, especially DR and DQ, strongly co-occurred. The 87-base-pair reads could not distinguish some IMGT-functional V segments, including TRBV6-2 and TRBV6-3, so those segments were excluded. Linkage disequilibrium might explain the correlated functional status among segregating V segments, but an unknown experimental factor could not be excluded. Presence/absence analyses assumed roughly uniform sequencing depth across donors, an assumption that may not hold. In the study, about 150 TCR beta chains were listed as associated with cytomegalovirus. The authors suggested that the approach could potentially be extended to other disease states and immunological phenotypes. Compared with equally common non-associated chains, HLA-associated TCR beta chains in a later analysis were more clonally expanded and had lower generation probabilities. This cohort had only TCR beta chains sequenced, and the lack of alpha or paired-chain data limited which features could be detected. Most CMV-associated TCR beta chains appeared to be HLA-restricted in a later analysis, and the HLA associations seemed to be driven largely by CMV exposure. Specific HLA alleles were associated with 18,000 or so TCR beta sequences at a false discovery rate of 0.05 in a later analysis. According to a later analysis, TCR association rates differed among HLA loci, with DRB1 alleles showing the most associated TCRs and HLA-C alleles showing the fewest. In a later genetic analysis, fewer N-insertions in productive TCRs were reported among donors in an Asian-associated ancestry cluster than the approximately 670-donor mean. Some 15 rarely observed V segments, including chromosome 9 orphons, were excluded from the earlier analysis of some 590 of the donors because counts were too low. A further reported finding was that TCR beta sequences accurately predicted the HLA-A and HLA-B alleles for most subjects in the first cohort. Because some donors lacked HLA typing at each locus, the association tests relied only on the typed subset. Most TCR sequences were seen in very few donors, while some public TCRs were found in many individuals. The only immune exposure information available for the cohort was CMV serostatus. A few of the identified cytomegalovirus-associated TCR beta chains were confirmed in vitro to be specific for cytomegalovirus antigens. According to a later analysis, parvovirus B19, influenza, CMV and Epstein-Barr virus appeared linked to several top co-occurrence clusters. A cluster of highly shared sequence variants was judged likely to represent a technical artifact of the sequencing pipeline. Broadly in line with IMGT annotations, most TCR beta V segments showed up in productive rearrangements about 87% or about 30% of the time in an earlier analysis of some 590 of the donors. The classifier was reported to diagnose cytomegalovirus status with high specificity and sensitivity in both the original cohort and the validation cohort.

The cohort was made up of under 800 healthy bone marrow donors. At the time of sampling, every cohort member was nominally healthy, though immune exposures that went unrecorded were likely present. The donor was CMV seropositive and was included in the group of some 290 seropositive cohort members. Every donor gave a peripheral blood sample, and the peripheral blood mononuclear cells from that sample were used for TCR beta sequencing. Genomic DNA extraction from the blood cell samples was performed with the Qiagen DNeasy Blood Extraction Kit. Measured from the cysteine to the phenylalanine, the CDR3 is 18 residues long. Solely the CDR3 DNA is kept, with 54 bases framed from the first base. CDR1 and CDR2 (SGHRS, YFSETQ) derive from the germline V gene. From V the trimming removes 1 base and from J it removes 5 bases, while the gene matches leave 15 bases of the junction unaccounted for. Concerning this clone itself: This clone's antigen is unknown. It has no much larger one-base neighbor in the sample; base qualities were not kept.

The receptor was derived from a woman aged 25-40 years in good health and CMV-seropositive. Recombination joined TRBV5-1 with TRBJ2-5, and 9 junctional nucleotides match TRBD2. The sample taken for sequencing was PBMCs. The CDR3 loop reads CASSLKVGGRASVETQYF. The nucleotide sequence reads as follows: TGCGCCAGCAGCTTGAAAGTGGGCGGGAGGGCTTCTGTGGAGACCCAGTACTTC.